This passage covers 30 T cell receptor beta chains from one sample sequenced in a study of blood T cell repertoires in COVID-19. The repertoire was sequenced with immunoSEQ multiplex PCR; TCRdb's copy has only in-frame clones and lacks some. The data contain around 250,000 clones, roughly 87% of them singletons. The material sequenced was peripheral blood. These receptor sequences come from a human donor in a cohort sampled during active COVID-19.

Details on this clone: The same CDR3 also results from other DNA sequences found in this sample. CDR3 coding DNA: TGTGCCAGCAGCCGGGCAGGGGGTCTCAATCAGCCCCAGCATTTT. As protein: CASSRAGGLNQPQHF. The rearrangement joins TRBV7-9 to TRBJ1-5; 7 positions agree with TRBD1. The germline V gene encodes CDR1 SEHNR and CDR2 FQNEAQ (reference sequence). Trimming took 5 bases from V and 3 from J; bases not matched to a gene: 7. The CDR3 length is 15 residues. Supplemented by reference TRBV7-9 and TRBJ1-5, the full variable domain reads DTGVSQNPRHKITKRGQNVTFRCDPISEHNRLYWYRQTLGQGPEFLTYFQNEAQLEKSRLLSDRFSAERPKGSFSTLEIQRTEQGDSAMYLCASSRAGGLNQPQHFGDGTRLSIL.

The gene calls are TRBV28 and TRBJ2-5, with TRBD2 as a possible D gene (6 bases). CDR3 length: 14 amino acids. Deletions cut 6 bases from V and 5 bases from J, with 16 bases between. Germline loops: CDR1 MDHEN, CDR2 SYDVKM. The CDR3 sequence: CASRLTGLWETQYF. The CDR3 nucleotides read TGTGCCAGCAGACTTACGGGACTCTGGGAGACCCAGTACTTC.

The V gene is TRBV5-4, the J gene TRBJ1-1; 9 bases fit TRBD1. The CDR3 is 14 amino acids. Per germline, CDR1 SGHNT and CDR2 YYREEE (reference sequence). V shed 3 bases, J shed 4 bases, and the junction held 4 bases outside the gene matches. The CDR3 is CASSSGTGRTEAFF. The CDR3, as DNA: TGTGCCAGCAGCTCTGGGACAGGGCGCACTGAAGCTTTCTTT.

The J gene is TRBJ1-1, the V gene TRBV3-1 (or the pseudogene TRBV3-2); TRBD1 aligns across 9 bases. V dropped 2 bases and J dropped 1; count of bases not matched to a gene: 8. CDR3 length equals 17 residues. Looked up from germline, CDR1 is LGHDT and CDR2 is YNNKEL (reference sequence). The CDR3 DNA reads TGTGCCAGCAGCCAATCACTACCGGGACAGGGGAACACTGAAGCTTTCTTT. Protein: CASSQSLPGQGNTEAFF.

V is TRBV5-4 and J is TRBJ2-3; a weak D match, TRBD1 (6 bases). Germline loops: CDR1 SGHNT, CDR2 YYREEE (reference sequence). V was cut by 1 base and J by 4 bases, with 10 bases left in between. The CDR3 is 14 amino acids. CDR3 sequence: CASSLLQGADTQYF. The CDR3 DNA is TGTGCCAGCAGCTTGCTACAGGGTGCAGATACGCAGTATTTT. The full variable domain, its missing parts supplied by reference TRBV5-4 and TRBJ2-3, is ETGVTQSPTHLIKTRGQQVTLRCSSQSGHNTVSWYQQALGQGPQFIFQYYREEENGRGNFPPRFSGLQFPNYSSELNVNALELDDSALYLCASSLLQGADTQYFGPGTRLTVL.

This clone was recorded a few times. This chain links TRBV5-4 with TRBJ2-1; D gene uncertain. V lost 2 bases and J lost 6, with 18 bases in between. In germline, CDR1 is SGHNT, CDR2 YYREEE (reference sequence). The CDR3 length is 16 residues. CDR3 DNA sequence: TGTGCCAGCAGCTTTCGTGTCCGGGTGACTCGCAATGAGCAGTTCTTC. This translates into CASSFRVRVTRNEQFF.

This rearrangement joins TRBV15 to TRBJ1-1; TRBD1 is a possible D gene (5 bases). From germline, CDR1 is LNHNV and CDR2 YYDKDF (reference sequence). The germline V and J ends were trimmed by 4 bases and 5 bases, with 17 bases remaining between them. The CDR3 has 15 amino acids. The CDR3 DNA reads TGTGCCACCAGCACCTCGCGCGGGGGGTTAACTGAAGCTTTCTTT. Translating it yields CATSTSRGGLTEAFF.

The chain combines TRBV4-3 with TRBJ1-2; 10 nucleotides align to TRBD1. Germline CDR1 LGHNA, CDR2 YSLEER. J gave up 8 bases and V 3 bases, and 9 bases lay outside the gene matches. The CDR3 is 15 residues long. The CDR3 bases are TGCGCCAGCAGCCACACCACCGGACAGGGGGACGGCTACACCTTC. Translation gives CASSHTTGQGDGYTF.

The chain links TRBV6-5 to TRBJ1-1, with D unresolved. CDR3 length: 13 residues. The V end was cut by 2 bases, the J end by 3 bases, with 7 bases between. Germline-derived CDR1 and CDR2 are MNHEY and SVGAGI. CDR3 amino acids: CASSYAEYTEAFF. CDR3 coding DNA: TGTGCCAGCAGTTACGCGGAATACACTGAAGCTTTCTTT.

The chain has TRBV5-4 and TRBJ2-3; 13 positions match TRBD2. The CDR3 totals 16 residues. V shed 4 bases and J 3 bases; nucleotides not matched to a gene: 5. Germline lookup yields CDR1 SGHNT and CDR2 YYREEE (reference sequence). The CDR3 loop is CASSLTSGGLTDTQYF. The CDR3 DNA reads TGTGCCAGCAGCCTGACTAGCGGGGGGTTAACAGATACGCAGTATTTT.

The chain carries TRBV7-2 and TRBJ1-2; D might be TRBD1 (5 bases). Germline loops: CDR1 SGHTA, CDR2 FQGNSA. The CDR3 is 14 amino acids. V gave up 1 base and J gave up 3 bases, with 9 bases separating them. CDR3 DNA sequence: TGTGCCAGCAGCTTAGGACAGACCTACTATGGCTACACCTTC. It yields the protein CASSLGQTYYGYTF.

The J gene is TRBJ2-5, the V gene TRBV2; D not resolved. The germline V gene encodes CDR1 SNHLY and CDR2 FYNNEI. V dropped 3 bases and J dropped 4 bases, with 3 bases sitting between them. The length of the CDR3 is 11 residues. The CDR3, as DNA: TGTGCCAGCAGTGAGCGAGAGACCCAGTACTTC. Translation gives CASSERETQYF.

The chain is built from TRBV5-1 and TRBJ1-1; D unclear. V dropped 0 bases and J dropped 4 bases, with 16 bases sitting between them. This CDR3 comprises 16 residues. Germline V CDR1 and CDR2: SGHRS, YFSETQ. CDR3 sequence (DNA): TGCGCCAGCAGCTTGGGGGTAGGCGGAGGCGGCACTGAAGCTTTCTTT. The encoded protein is CASSLGVGGGGTEAFF.

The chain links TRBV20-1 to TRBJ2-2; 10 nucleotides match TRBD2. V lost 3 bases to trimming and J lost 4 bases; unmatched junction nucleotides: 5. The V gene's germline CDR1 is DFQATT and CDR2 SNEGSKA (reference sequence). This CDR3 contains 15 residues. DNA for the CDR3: TGCAGTGCTAGTGGAGGGACTAGCGCCACCGGGGAGCTGTTTTTT. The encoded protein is CSASGGTSATGELFF.

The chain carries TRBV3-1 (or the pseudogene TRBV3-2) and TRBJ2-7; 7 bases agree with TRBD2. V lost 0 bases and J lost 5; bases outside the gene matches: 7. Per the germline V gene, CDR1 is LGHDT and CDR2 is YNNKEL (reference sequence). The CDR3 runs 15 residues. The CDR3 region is CASSQDRGVWNEQYF. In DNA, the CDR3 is TGTGCCAGCAGCCAAGATCGGGGGGTCTGGAACGAGCAGTACTTC.

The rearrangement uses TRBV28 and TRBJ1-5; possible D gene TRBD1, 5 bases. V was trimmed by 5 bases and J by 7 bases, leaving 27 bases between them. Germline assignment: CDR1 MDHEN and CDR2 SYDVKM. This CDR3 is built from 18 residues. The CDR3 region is CASSPGGRQAHPRQPQHF. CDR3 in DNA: TGTGCCAGCAGTCCCGGGGGAAGACAAGCTCACCCAAGGCAGCCCCAGCATTTT.

CDR3 sequence (DNA): TGTGCCACCAGTGATGCGGACAGGTCTCAGCCCCAGCATTTT. This codes for CATSDADRSQPQHF. The chain joins TRBV24-1 to TRBJ1-5; TRBD1 matches 7 bases. The length of the CDR3 is 14 residues. Per germline, CDR1 KGHDR and CDR2 SFDVKD. V dropped 3 bases and J dropped 6; count of bases not matched to a gene: 4.

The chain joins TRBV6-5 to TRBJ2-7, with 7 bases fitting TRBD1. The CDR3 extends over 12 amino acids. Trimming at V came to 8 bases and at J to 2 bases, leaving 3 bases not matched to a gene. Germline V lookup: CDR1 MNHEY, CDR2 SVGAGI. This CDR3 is CASEGQTYEQYF. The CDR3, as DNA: TGTGCCAGCGAGGGACAGACCTACGAGCAGTACTTC.

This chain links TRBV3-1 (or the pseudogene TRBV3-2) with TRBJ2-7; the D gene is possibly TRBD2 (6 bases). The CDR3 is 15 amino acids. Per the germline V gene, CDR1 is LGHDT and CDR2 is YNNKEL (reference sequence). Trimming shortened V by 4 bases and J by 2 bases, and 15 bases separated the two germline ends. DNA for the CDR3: TGTGCCAGCAGCCCCCGGGACTCTCTCGCCTACGAGCAGTACTTC. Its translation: CASSPRDSLAYEQYF.

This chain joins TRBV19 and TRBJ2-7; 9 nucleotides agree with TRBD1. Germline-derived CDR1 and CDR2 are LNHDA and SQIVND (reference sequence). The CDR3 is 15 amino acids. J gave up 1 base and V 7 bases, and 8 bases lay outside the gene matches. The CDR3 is CASNEGQGMSYEQYF. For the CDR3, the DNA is TGTGCCAGTAACGAGGGACAGGGTATGTCCTACGAGCAGTACTTC.

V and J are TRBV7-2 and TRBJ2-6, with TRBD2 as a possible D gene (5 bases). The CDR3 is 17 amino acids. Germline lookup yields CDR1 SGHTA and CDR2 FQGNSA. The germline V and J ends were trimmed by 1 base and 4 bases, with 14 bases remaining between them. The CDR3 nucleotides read TGTGCCAGCAGCTTAGTACGGGGAATGTTCGGGGCCAACGTCCTGACTTTC. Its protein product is CASSLVRGMFGANVLTF.

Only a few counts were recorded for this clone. The DNA for the CDR3 is TGTGCCACCAGCAGAGATCGCGGGTCAACTGAAGCTTTCTTT. Translated: CATSRDRGSTEAFF. This chain uses TRBV15 with TRBJ1-1; no firm D call. Trimming stripped 0 bases from V and 5 bases from J, with 10 bases between. CDR1 and CDR2 (germline): LNHNV, YYDKDF (reference sequence). This CDR3 has 14 amino acids.

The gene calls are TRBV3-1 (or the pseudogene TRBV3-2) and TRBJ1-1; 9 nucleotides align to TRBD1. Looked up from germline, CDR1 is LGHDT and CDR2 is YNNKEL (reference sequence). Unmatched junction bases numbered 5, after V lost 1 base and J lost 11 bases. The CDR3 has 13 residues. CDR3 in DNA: TGTGCCAGCAGCCAAGGGGACAGGGTGCATGCTTTCTTT. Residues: CASSQGDRVHAFF.

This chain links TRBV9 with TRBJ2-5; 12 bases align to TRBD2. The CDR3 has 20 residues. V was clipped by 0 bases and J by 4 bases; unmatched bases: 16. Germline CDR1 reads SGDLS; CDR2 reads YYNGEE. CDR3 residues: CASSVDPGGASGRVGETQYF. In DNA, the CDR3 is TGTGCCAGCAGCGTAGATCCCGGGGGGGCTAGCGGGAGGGTAGGAGAGACCCAGTACTTC.

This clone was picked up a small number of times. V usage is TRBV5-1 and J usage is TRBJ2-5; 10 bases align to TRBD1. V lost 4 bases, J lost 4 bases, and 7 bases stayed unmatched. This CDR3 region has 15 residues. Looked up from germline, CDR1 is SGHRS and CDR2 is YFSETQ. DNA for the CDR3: TGCGCCAGCAGCCCGACAGGGGGCACTGGAGAGACCCAGTACTTC. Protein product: CASSPTGGTGETQYF.

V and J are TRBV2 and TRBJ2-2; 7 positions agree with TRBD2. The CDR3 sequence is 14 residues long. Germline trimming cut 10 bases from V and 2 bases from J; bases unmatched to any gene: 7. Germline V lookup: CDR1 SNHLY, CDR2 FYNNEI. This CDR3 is CAIREGLNTGELFF. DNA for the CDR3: TGTGCCATAAGGGAGGGGTTAAACACCGGGGAGCTGTTTTTT.

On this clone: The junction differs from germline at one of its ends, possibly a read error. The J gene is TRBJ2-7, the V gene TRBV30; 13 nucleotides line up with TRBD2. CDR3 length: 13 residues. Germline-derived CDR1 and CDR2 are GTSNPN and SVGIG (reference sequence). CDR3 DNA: TGTGCCTGGGATCCCGGGACTAGCGGGAAGGTCGGTTTC. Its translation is CAWDPGTSGKVGF.

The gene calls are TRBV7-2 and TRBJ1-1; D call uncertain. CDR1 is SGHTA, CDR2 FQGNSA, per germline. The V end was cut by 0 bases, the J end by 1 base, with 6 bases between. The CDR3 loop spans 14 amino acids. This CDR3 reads CASSLAMRNTEAFF. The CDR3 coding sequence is TGTGCCAGCAGCTTAGCCATGCGGAACACTGAAGCTTTCTTT.

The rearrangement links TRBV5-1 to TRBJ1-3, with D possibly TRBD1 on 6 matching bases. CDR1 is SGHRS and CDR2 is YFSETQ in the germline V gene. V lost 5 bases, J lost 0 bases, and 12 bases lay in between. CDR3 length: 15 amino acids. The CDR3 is CASRGTPSSGNTIYF. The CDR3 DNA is TGCGCCAGCAGAGGGACACCGAGCTCTGGAAACACCATATATTTT.

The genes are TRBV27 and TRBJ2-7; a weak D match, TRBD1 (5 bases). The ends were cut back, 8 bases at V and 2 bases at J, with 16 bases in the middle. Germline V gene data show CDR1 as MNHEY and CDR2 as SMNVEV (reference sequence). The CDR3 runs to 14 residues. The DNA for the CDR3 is TGTGCCAGCCGAATCACCTCAGGGCCCTACGAGCAGTACTTC. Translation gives CASRITSGPYEQYF.